The following is a T cell receptor (beta chain) sequence with its context. The sample originates from a study of T cell clones after liver transplantation. Here immunoSEQ multiplex PCR was the method, and the copy in TCRdb shows in-frame clones only, minus some. The sample holds some 80,000 clones; around 80% are singletons and the top ten take 2.1%. This CDR3 spans 15 amino acids. Trimming shortened V by 5 bases and J by 6 bases, and 17 bases separated the two germline ends. Germline CDR1 and CDR2: SEHNR and FQNEAQ (reference sequence). Material: CD4+ T cells from blood, obtained around 50 months after liver transplant. The clonotype originates from a human patient who received a liver transplant. Some of the T cells may derive from the graft donor. This sequence joins TRBV7-9 and TRBJ1-5; TRBD1 is a possible D gene (5 bases). The CDR3 DNA reads as TGTGCCAGCAGCCCACGTACGGGGGACGGTCAGCCCCAGCATTTT. Protein sequence: CASSPRTGDGQPQHF. Filled out from reference TRBV7-9 and TRBJ1-5, the complete variable domain reads DTGVSQNPRHKITKRGQNVTFRCDPISEHNRLYWYRQTLGQGPEFLTYFQNEAQLEKSRLLSDRFSAERPKGSFSTLEIQRTEQGDSAMYLCASSPRTGDGQPQHFGDGTRLSIL.